The 7 T cell receptor beta chains below were found in one sample sequenced in a study of cytomegalovirus exposure and HLA in healthy donors. PCR primers comprised 60 Vbeta and 13 Jbeta primers. Clones were sequenced by immunoSEQ multiplex PCR, and TCRdb holds only the in-frame ones, with some missing. In the table there are 200,000 to 250,000 clones, roughly 70% of which are singletons. The sample consisted of PBMCs. The receptors shown here come from a woman aged 25 to 45 in good health and CMV-seronegative.

The chain employs TRBV7-9 and TRBJ2-7, with D possibly being TRBD2 (6 bases). This CDR3 is 14 amino acids long. Trimming left V 2 bases short and J 2 bases short, with 10 bases between. Germline V gene sequence: CDR1 SEHNR, CDR2 FQNEAQ (reference sequence). CDR3 protein: CASSLSAGTYEQYF. The CDR3 coding sequence is TGTGCCAGCAGCTTAAGTGCGGGAACCTACGAGCAGTACTTC.

The genes are TRBV15 and TRBJ1-1; TRBD1 agrees at 7 bases. Per the germline V gene, CDR1 is LNHNV and CDR2 is YYDKDF (reference sequence). There are 14 residues in the CDR3. With 5 bases clipped from V and 1 base from J, the junction kept 4 bases outside the gene matches. In nucleotides, the CDR3 is TGTGCCACCAGCCCGACAGGGCAGAACACTGAAGCTTTCTTT. Translation: CATSPTGQNTEAFF.

The table lists this clone with a count of one. The chain uses TRBV7-3 and TRBJ2-5; perhaps TRBD2 as D (6 bases). CDR3 size: 14 residues. CDR1 is SGHTA, CDR2 FQGTGA, per germline. With 5 bases removed from V and 5 bases from J, the gap between germline ends came to 15 bases. CDR3 amino acids: CASSAGSREETQYF. CDR3 nucleotides: TGTGCCAGCAGCGCGGGGAGCAGGGAGGAGACCCAGTACTTC.

V is TRBV6-1 and J is TRBJ1-2; 9 bases fit TRBD1. The CDR3 is 14 residues long. Germline CDR1 MNHNS, CDR2 SASEGT. V trimming: 6 bases; J trimming: 5 bases; junction bases outside the gene matches: 7. The CDR3 sequence is CASRADRGKYGYTF. The CDR3 bases are TGTGCCAGCAGGGCGGACAGGGGCAAGTATGGCTACACCTTC.

The chain recombines TRBV30 with TRBJ2-5; D uncertain. Trimming removed 3 bases from V and 1 base from J, with 12 bases in between. CDR1 and CDR2 (germline): GTSNPN, SVGIG (reference sequence). The CDR3 runs 14 residues. The CDR3 coding sequence is TGTGCCTGGAGCGCCCGGGTGCTCCAAGAGACCCAGTACTTC. Protein sequence: CAWSARVLQETQYF.

This clone has only a few counts. V is TRBV4-2 and J is TRBJ2-1, with D possibly TRBD2 on 5 matching bases. Germline CDR1 and CDR2: LGHNA and YNFKEQ. V dropped 1 base and J dropped 7 bases, with 14 bases sitting between them. The CDR3 is 15 amino acids. The DNA for the CDR3 is TGTGCCAGCAGCCAAGTGCCGGACCCGGGGAATGAGCAGTTCTTC. This sequence encodes CASSQVPDPGNEQFF.

The chain carries TRBV5-4 and TRBJ1-6, with D maybe TRBD1 (6 bases). This CDR3 region has 11 residues. CDR1 is SGHNT and CDR2 is YYREEE in the germline V gene (reference sequence). V gave up 1 base and J gave up 14 bases, with 7 bases separating them. The DNA of the CDR3 is TGTGCCAGCAGCTTGACAGGGTCCCTCCACTTT. Translated, it gives CASSLTGSLHF.